The T cell receptor beta chain described here comes from a study of Ad26.COV2.S vaccination and SARS-CoV-2 variants. Treatment defined: roughly 20 received Ad26.COV2.S at low or high dose, single or two shots; about five received placebo; per-sample allocation not given. Day 63 following the first vaccine or placebo injection was when the samples were taken. Its platform was an Ad26 vector, and its expressed antigen was Wuhan-strain SARS-CoV-2 spike. Germline V gives CDR1 ENHRY, CDR2 SYGVKD. Deletions cut 0 bases from V and 7 bases from J, with 7 bases between. This CDR3 contains 13 residues. Here immunoSEQ multiplex PCR was the method, and the copy in TCRdb shows in-frame clones only, minus some. The table lists roughly 380,000 clones, about 85% of them singletons.

This material consisted of peripheral blood, taken in a trial of Ad26.COV2.S vaccine versus placebo. The receptor's source is a person aged 18-60 years who received the Ad26.COV2.S COVID-19 vaccine or a placebo. The chain carries TRBV10-3 and TRBJ1-5; the D gene is possibly TRBD1 (5 bases). CDR3 loop: CAISESGGQPQHF. In nucleotides, the CDR3 is TGTGCCATCAGTGAGTCTGGGGGACAGCCCCAGCATTTT.